What follows are 26 T cell receptor beta chains derived from one specimen sequenced in a study of OX40 agonist ivuxolimab in advanced cancers. The protocol used for the library was the immunoSEQ multiplex PCR assay. This immuneACCESS table, as held by TCRdb, lists in-frame sequences with V and J called but not all clones. Of the missing ones, under half trace to an unresolved V gene in checked studies; the others have no known cause. This sample holds about 17,000 clones; around 80% were observed only once. Under 30% of the sample is held by the ten biggest clonotypes. Sample: CD4+ or CD8+ T cells sorted from blood, taken in a trial of the OX40 agonist ivuxolimab. These receptors all stem from an adult with an advanced solid tumor such as melanoma, head and neck, liver or kidney cancer.

This clone has just a few counts. The CDR3 region has the DNA TGTGCCAGCAGCCCCGTCTGGTGGGAAGGGAGCACTGAAGCTTTCTTT. The encoded protein is CASSPVWWEGSTEAFF. The chain is built from TRBV14 and TRBJ1-1; D remains unclear. CDR1 is SGHDN, CDR2 FVKESK, per germline. There are 16 residues in the CDR3. V was cut by 4 bases and J by 4 bases, with 19 bases left in between.

The chain carries TRBV19 and TRBJ1-6; 7 bases fit TRBD1. Per germline, CDR1 LNHDA and CDR2 SQIVND (reference sequence). Losses at the gene ends were 7 bases for V and 5 bases for J; bases not matched to a gene: 5. The CDR3 contains 14 residues. This CDR3 is CASTNDRDNSPLHF. The DNA for the CDR3 is TGTGCCAGTACCAACGACAGGGATAATTCACCCCTCCACTTT. The whole variable domain, filled in from reference TRBV19 and TRBJ1-6, reads DGGITQSPKYLFRKEGQNVTLSCEQNLNHDAMYWYRQDPGQGLRLIYYSQIVNDFQKGDIAEGYSVSREKKESFPLTVTSAQKNPTAFYLCASTNDRDNSPLHFGNGTRLTVT.

V usage is TRBV7-9 and J usage is TRBJ2-7; TRBD1 aligns across 7 bases. The CDR3 contains 13 residues. Per germline, CDR1 SEHNR and CDR2 FQNEAQ (reference sequence). The J segment lost 5 bases and the V segment lost 3 bases, leaving 4 bases of the junction unmatched. The CDR3: CASSFLQGDEQYF. The CDR3 DNA is TGTGCCAGCAGCTTCCTTCAGGGGGACGAGCAGTACTTC.

This clone showed up just once. This sequence joins TRBV6-1 and TRBJ2-7, with 11 bases identical to TRBD2. V trimming: 5 bases; J trimming: 3 bases; junction bases outside the gene matches: 3. This CDR3 region has 14 residues. Germline CDR1 reads MNHNS; CDR2 reads SASEGT. CDR3 sequence (DNA): TGTGCCAGCAGTTGGACTAGCGGGCTCTACGAGCAGTACTTC. Translated: CASSWTSGLYEQYF.

The chain combines TRBV16 with TRBJ2-7; TRBD1 or TRBD2 may be the D gene (5 bases each). Trimming took off 4 bases at V and 2 bases at J, with 15 bases between the two ends. This CDR3 has 15 residues. Germline-derived CDR1 and CDR2 are KGHSY and FQNENV. As DNA, the CDR3 is TGTGCCAGCAGCCCCTTGGGGACGGGCGCCTACGAGCAGTACTTC. This gives the protein CASSPLGTGAYEQYF.

V gene TRBV19 combines with J gene TRBJ2-1; perhaps D is TRBD1 or TRBD2 (5 bases each). This CDR3 is 14 amino acids long. With 3 bases removed from V and 2 bases from J, the gap between germline ends came to 8 bases. Per the germline V gene, CDR1 is LNHDA and CDR2 is SQIVND (reference sequence). Here the CDR3 reads CASSIGGAYNEQFF. DNA for the CDR3: TGTGCCAGTAGTATTGGGGGAGCCTACAATGAGCAGTTCTTC.

This clone is large. The genes are TRBV29-1 and TRBJ2-1, with D maybe TRBD1 (7 bases). This CDR3 region has 17 residues. V was trimmed by 4 bases and J by 6 bases, leaving 25 bases between them. Germline V gives CDR1 SQVTM, CDR2 ANQGSEA. The CDR3 DNA reads TGCAGCGTTGGGGGTAGGGACAGCAGCGGGTGGTCCAATGAGCAGTTCTTC. Protein product: CSVGGRDSSGWSNEQFF.

The chain combines TRBV7-2 with TRBJ2-5; 8 positions agree with TRBD2. The V and J ends lost 1 base and 5 bases, in that order; junction bases with no gene match: 9. The germline V gene has CDR1 SGHTA and CDR2 FQGNSA. This CDR3 is built from 16 residues. The CDR3 DNA reads as TGTGCCAGCAGCTTAGAGTTCCGGGGGGGCACGGAGACCCAGTACTTC. Translated, it gives CASSLEFRGGTETQYF. The variable domain in full, completed from reference TRBV7-2 and TRBJ2-5, reads GAGVSQSPSNKVTEKGKDVELRCDPISGHTALYWYRQSLGQGLEFLIYFQGNSAPDKSGLPSDRFSAERTGGSVSTLTIQRTQQEDSAVYLCASSLEFRGGTETQYFGPGTRLLVL.

This clone appeared once. The chain combines TRBV7-8 with TRBJ2-1, with TRBD2 identical over 9 bases. The CDR3 spans 19 residues. Germline V gives CDR1 SGHVS, CDR2 FQNEAQ. J was trimmed by 2 bases and V by 2 bases; bases with no gene match: 13. CDR3 residues: CASSLNFGREGLTYNEQFF. Written as DNA, the CDR3 is TGTGCCAGCAGCTTAAATTTCGGGCGGGAGGGCCTAACCTACAATGAGCAGTTCTTC. The full variable domain, rest sourced from reference TRBV7-8 and TRBJ2-1, is GAGVSQSPRYKVAKRGQDVALRCDPISGHVSLFWYQQALGQGPEFLTYFQNEAQLDKSGLPSDRFFAERPEGSVSTLKIQRTQQEDSAVYLCASSLNFGREGLTYNEQFFGPGTRLTVL.

The gene calls are TRBV6-5 and TRBJ2-7; weak D call: TRBD2 (5 bases). Germline V lookup: CDR1 MNHEY, CDR2 SVGAGI. The CDR3 loop spans 14 amino acids. The germline V and J ends were trimmed by 6 bases and 2 bases, with 14 bases remaining between them. Here the CDR3 reads CASSPTGGPYEQYF. CDR3 nucleotide sequence: TGTGCCAGCAGCCCCACCGGCGGGCCCTACGAGCAGTACTTC.

CDR3 protein: CASSYLSTGNYGYTF. The CDR3 nucleotides are TGTGCCAGCAGTTACCTTTCGACAGGGAACTATGGCTACACCTTC. The V and J genes are TRBV27 and TRBJ1-2, with 7 bases that match TRBD1. Trimming took 4 bases from V and 2 from J; bases not matched to a gene: 7. The CDR3 consists of 15 residues. Germline V gene data show CDR1 as MNHEY and CDR2 as SMNVEV (reference sequence).

The V gene is TRBV29-1, the J gene TRBJ2-7; D may be TRBD1 or TRBD2 (7 bases each). Germline V lookup: CDR1 SQVTM, CDR2 ANQGSEA. V gave up 7 bases and J gave up 5 bases, with 24 bases separating them. The CDR3 extends over 15 amino acids. The CDR3, as DNA: TGCAGCGCCGTGGGAGGGGGCGTCTTTTCGGACGAGCAGTACTTC. This gives the protein CSAVGGGVFSDEQYF.

The rearrangement links TRBV2 to TRBJ2-3, with 8 bases lining up with TRBD2. The V and J ends lost 6 bases and 1 base, in that order; junction bases with no gene match: 3. The germline CDR1 and CDR2 sequences are SNHLY and FYNNEI. This CDR3 contains 14 residues. This chain's CDR3 is CASSPSGRTDTQYF. The CDR3, as DNA: TGTGCCAGCAGCCCTAGCGGGCGCACAGATACGCAGTATTTT.

The chain combines TRBV5-5 with TRBJ2-7; 10 bases agree with TRBD2. Germline V gene lookup returns CDR1 SGHKS and CDR2 YYEKEE (reference sequence). This CDR3 has 17 amino acids. With 0 bases clipped from V and 0 bases from J, the junction kept 6 bases outside the gene matches. For the CDR3, the DNA is TGTGCCAGCAGCTTGGGAGGGCTAGCGGGAGTCTCCTACGAGCAGTACTTC. Translation gives CASSLGGLAGVSYEQYF.

The rearrangement uses TRBV15 and TRBJ2-1; no definite D call. Deletions cut 1 base from V and 12 bases from J, with 13 bases between. Germline values: CDR1 LNHNV, CDR2 YYDKDF (reference sequence). The CDR3 loop spans 13 amino acids. The CDR3 sequence: CATSRVTMWRQFF. CDR3 bases: TGTGCCACCAGCAGAGTAACCATGTGGCGGCAGTTCTTC.

The chain has TRBV9 and TRBJ1-2; no firm D call. The length of the CDR3 is 11 residues. Per the germline V gene, CDR1 is SGDLS and CDR2 is YYNGEE. V gave up 6 bases and J gave up 7 bases, with 10 bases separating them. Here the CDR3 reads CASTRWVGYTF. The CDR3 DNA reads TGTGCCAGCACTCGATGGGTTGGCTACACCTTC.

This clone was seen a few times. This chain links TRBV29-1 with TRBJ2-2; a weak D match, TRBD2 (5 bases). Looked up from germline, CDR1 is SQVTM and CDR2 is ANQGSEA. CDR3 length: 15 amino acids. The V end lost 6 bases, the J end lost 4 bases, and 18 bases lay between the germline ends. The CDR3 sequence is CSVLATAASTGELFF. The CDR3 nucleotides read TGCAGCGTCCTAGCAACTGCGGCCAGCACCGGGGAGCTGTTTTTT.

The chain is built from TRBV19 and TRBJ1-1; D is perhaps TRBD1 (6 bases). CDR1 is LNHDA and CDR2 is SQIVND in the germline V gene (reference sequence). V was clipped by 7 bases and J by 1 base, with 13 bases between them. This CDR3 spans 14 amino acids. The CDR3 loop is CASILRGGNTEAFF. The CDR3 bases are TGTGCCAGTATCCTCAGGGGTGGGAACACTGAAGCTTTCTTT.

By sample share, this clone is medium-sized. This rearrangement joins TRBV4-1 to TRBJ2-7, with 8 bases lining up with TRBD1. V lost 4 bases to trimming and J lost 2 bases; unmatched junction nucleotides: 4. CDR1 is MGHRA, CDR2 YSYEKL, per germline. The CDR3 has 14 residues. The CDR3 DNA reads TGCGCCAGCAGCCCCGGGACAGGCACCTACGAGCAGTACTTC. It yields the protein CASSPGTGTYEQYF.

The rearrangement uses TRBV27 and TRBJ2-2, with D hard to call. From germline, CDR1 is MNHEY and CDR2 SMNVEV (reference sequence). V was cut by 1 base and J by 0 bases, with 3 bases left in between. The CDR3 covers 14 residues. DNA for the CDR3: TGTGCCAGCAGTTTATGGCCGAACACCGGGGAGCTGTTTTTT. It is translated as CASSLWPNTGELFF.

This clone has a handful of counts. V usage is TRBV19 and J usage is TRBJ2-5; D gene unclear. Germline values: CDR1 LNHDA, CDR2 SQIVND (reference sequence). The CDR3 has 13 amino acids. Deletions cut 1 base from V and 1 base from J, with 4 bases between. For the CDR3, the DNA is TGTGCCAGTAGTATAGGGCCCCAAGAGACCCAGTACTTC. This gives the protein CASSIGPQETQYF.

The genes are TRBV5-3 and TRBJ2-1; 11 bases line up with TRBD2. TRBV5-3 is marked as an open reading frame, function uncertain. The V segment lost 5 bases and the J segment 5 bases; nucleotides outside the gene matches: 9. This CDR3 is built from 16 residues. The CDR3 here is CARRYQTSGANNEQFF. The DNA of the CDR3 is TGTGCCAGAAGATACCAGACTAGCGGGGCGAACAATGAGCAGTTCTTC.

This clone has more than one count but fewer than ten. J is TRBJ2-1 and V is TRBV7-6; 14 bases are a match to TRBD2. CDR1 and CDR2 (germline): SGHVS, FNYEAQ. The CDR3 has 15 residues. With V trimmed by 3 bases and J by 10 bases, 5 bases remained unmatched. The CDR3 sequence: CASSFRLAGGNEQFF. As DNA, the CDR3 is TGTGCCAGCAGCTTTCGACTAGCGGGGGGGAACGAGCAGTTCTTC.

This clone has just one count. This rearrangement joins TRBV2 to TRBJ1-2; 11 nucleotides agree with TRBD1. The J segment lost 5 bases and the V segment lost 2 bases, leaving 16 bases of the junction unmatched. This CDR3 has 19 amino acids. Looked up from germline, CDR1 is SNHLY and CDR2 is FYNNEI. The chain's CDR3 is CASSEYTWTGGAEGYGYTF. CDR3 DNA: TGTGCCAGCAGTGAATATACCTGGACAGGGGGCGCGGAGGGGTATGGCTACACCTTC.

V usage is TRBV7-2 and J usage is TRBJ2-7; D is ambiguous. V was cut by 4 bases and J by 2 bases, with 6 bases left in between. The germline CDR1 and CDR2 sequences are SGHTA and FQGNSA. CDR3 length: 12 residues. This CDR3 reads CASSSFTYEQYF. Here the CDR3 DNA reads TGTGCCAGCAGCTCTTTCACCTACGAGCAGTACTTC. Full variable domain (outside the CDR3, taken from reference TRBV7-2 and TRBJ2-7): GAGVSQSPSNKVTEKGKDVELRCDPISGHTALYWYRQSLGQGLEFLIYFQGNSAPDKSGLPSDRFSAERTGGSVSTLTIQRTQQEDSAVYLCASSSFTYEQYFGPGTRLTVT.

The rearrangement links TRBV6-5 to TRBJ2-7; 10 bases are shared with TRBD2. CDR3 length equals 14 residues. J gave up 3 bases and V 6 bases, and 5 bases lay outside the gene matches. The germline CDR1 and CDR2 sequences are MNHEY and SVGAGI. Written as DNA, the CDR3 is TGTGCCAGCAGACTAAGCGGGGGGGTCTACGAGCAGTACTTC. Translated: CASRLSGGVYEQYF.